A selection of T cell receptor beta chains follows, all from one sample in a study of T cell responses to AZD1222 COVID-19 vaccine. Assay: immunoSEQ multiplex PCR; the TCRdb copy retains only in-frame clones and omits some. The sample has 72,000 or so clones, about nine tenths seen once. Sequencing used peripheral blood, obtained on day 0 of AZD1222 vaccination. These receptors all stem from an adult in good health. Both conserved end residues are part of each CDR3. Each record gives: J gene, V gene, D gene, clone size, CDR3 protein, CDR3 DNA. D genes are given only for firm matches. Clone size is shown for a subset of rows, as once, few, many or a class of expanded clone.

J gene: TRBJ1-5
V gene: TRBV6-5
D gene: NA
clone size: once
CDR3 protein: CASSSRDTNQPQHF
CDR3 DNA: TGTGCCAGCAGCTCACGAGACACTAATCAGCCCCAGCATTTT

J gene: TRBJ1-4
V gene: TRBV7-2
D gene: TRBD1
clone size: NA
CDR3 protein: CASSLVRTGGKLFF
CDR3 DNA: TGTGCCAGCAGCTTAGTGAGAACAGGGGGAAAACTGTTTTTT

J gene: TRBJ1-5
V gene: TRBV30
D gene: NA
clone size: once
CDR3 protein: CAWSVPAGTFQPQHF
CDR3 DNA: TGTGCCTGGAGTGTACCGGCAGGGACCTTTCAGCCCCAGCATTTT

J gene: TRBJ1-1
V gene: TRBV11-3
D gene: NA
clone size: NA
CDR3 protein: CASSFGFMEAFF
CDR3 DNA: TGTGCCAGCAGCTTCGGGTTTATGGAAGCTTTCTTT

J gene: TRBJ2-7
V gene: TRBV5-1
D gene: TRBD1
clone size: NA
CDR3 protein: CARRGDRGSSYEQYF
CDR3 DNA: TGCGCCCGCAGGGGGGACAGGGGGAGCTCCTACGAGCAGTACTTC

J gene: TRBJ1-1
V gene: TRBV5-6
D gene: NA
clone size: NA
CDR3 protein: CASSLALDTEAFF
CDR3 DNA: TGTGCCAGCAGCTTGGCCTTGGACACTGAAGCTTTCTTT

J gene: TRBJ1-5
V gene: TRBV4-3
D gene: NA
clone size: NA
CDR3 protein: CASSQDPGEGSNQPQHF
CDR3 DNA: TGCGCCAGCAGCCAAGACCCAGGGGAAGGTAGCAATCAGCCCCAGCATTTT

J gene: TRBJ1-2
V gene: TRBV27
D gene: NA
clone size: NA
CDR3 protein: CASSFGPTGGYTF
CDR3 DNA: TGTGCCAGCAGTTTCGGGCCCACGGGTGGCTACACCTTC

J gene: TRBJ1-2
V gene: TRBV5-6
D gene: NA
clone size: NA
CDR3 protein: CASSLARVRGYTF
CDR3 DNA: TGTGCCAGCAGCTTGGCCAGGGTGCGTGGCTACACCTTC

J gene: TRBJ1-3
V gene: TRBV5-6
D gene: NA
clone size: NA
CDR3 protein: CASSSNPRGPSGNTIYF
CDR3 DNA: TGTGCCAGCAGCTCAAATCCGAGGGGACCCTCTGGAAACACCATATATTTT

J gene: TRBJ1-3
V gene: TRBV5-8
D gene: NA
clone size: NA
CDR3 protein: CASSEGGANTIYF
CDR3 DNA: TGTGCCAGCAGCGAGGGCGGGGCGAACACCATATATTTT

J gene: TRBJ1-1
V gene: TRBV5-4
D gene: NA
clone size: once
CDR3 protein: CASTAGGDGMNTEAFF
CDR3 DNA: TGTGCCAGCACCGCTGGGGGGGACGGGATGAACACTGAAGCTTTCTTT

J gene: TRBJ2-3
V gene: TRBV7-8
D gene: NA
clone size: NA
CDR3 protein: CASSLDSTDTQYF
CDR3 DNA: TGTGCCAGCAGCTTGGACAGCACAGATACGCAGTATTTT

J gene: TRBJ1-6
V gene: TRBV18
D gene: NA
clone size: NA
CDR3 protein: CASSPWGGPLHF
CDR3 DNA: TGTGCCAGCTCACCATGGGGGGGGCCCCTCCACTTT

J gene: TRBJ1-1
V gene: TRBV10-3
D gene: NA
clone size: NA
CDR3 protein: CAIRSGGRDTEAFF
CDR3 DNA: TGTGCCATCAGATCTGGGGGGAGAGACACTGAAGCTTTCTTT

J gene: TRBJ1-2
V gene: TRBV29-1
D gene: NA
clone size: NA
CDR3 protein: CSVPGTVYGYTF
CDR3 DNA: TGCAGCGTTCCCGGGACGGTCTATGGCTACACCTTC

J gene: TRBJ2-7
V gene: TRBV7-3
D gene: TRBD1
clone size: NA
CDR3 protein: CASSLGQGDEQYF
CDR3 DNA: TGTGCCAGCAGCTTAGGACAGGGGGACGAGCAGTACTTC

J gene: TRBJ1-1
V gene: TRBV18
D gene: NA
clone size: NA
CDR3 protein: CASSLGDWTEAFF
CDR3 DNA: TGTGCCAGCTCACTAGGGGACTGGACTGAAGCTTTCTTT

J gene: TRBJ1-1
V gene: TRBV27
D gene: NA
clone size: NA
CDR3 protein: CASSLNRAGTEAFF
CDR3 DNA: TGTGCCAGCAGTTTAAACAGGGCGGGGACTGAAGCTTTCTTT

J gene: TRBJ2-7
V gene: TRBV19
D gene: NA
clone size: NA
CDR3 protein: CASRSGAGQYF
CDR3 DNA: TGTGCCAGTAGATCGGGGGCGGGGCAGTACTTC

J gene: TRBJ1-1
V gene: TRBV7-2
D gene: NA
clone size: NA
CDR3 protein: CASSLSSDTEAFF
CDR3 DNA: TGTGCCAGCAGCTTATCCTCTGACACTGAAGCTTTCTTT

J gene: TRBJ1-5
V gene: TRBV27
D gene: NA
clone size: NA
CDR3 protein: CASTPREGSNQPQHF
CDR3 DNA: TGTGCCAGCACGCCCAGGGAGGGCAGCAATCAGCCCCAGCATTTT

J gene: TRBJ2-7
V gene: TRBV3-1/TRBV3-2
D gene: TRBD1
clone size: NA
CDR3 protein: CASSHQGTGAEQYF
CDR3 DNA: TGTGCCAGCAGCCACCAGGGGACAGGGGCCGAGCAGTACTTC

J gene: TRBJ2-3
V gene: TRBV2
D gene: TRBD2
clone size: NA
CDR3 protein: CASSGTSGRFPLYF
CDR3 DNA: TGTGCCAGCAGTGGGACTAGCGGGAGGTTCCCCCTATATTTT

J gene: TRBJ2-5
V gene: TRBV7-2
D gene: TRBD2
clone size: NA
CDR3 protein: CASTLSGTSQETQYF
CDR3 DNA: TGTGCCAGCACCCTTAGCGGGACGTCACAAGAGACCCAGTACTTC

J gene: TRBJ2-5
V gene: TRBV24-1
D gene: NA
clone size: NA
CDR3 protein: CATSDPTGAVLETQYF
CDR3 DNA: TGTGCCACCAGTGACCCGACAGGTGCCGTTCTCGAGACCCAGTACTTC

J gene: TRBJ2-7
V gene: TRBV6-5
D gene: NA
clone size: NA
CDR3 protein: CASSYGTSYEQYF
CDR3 DNA: TGTGCCAGCAGTTACGGGACATCCTACGAGCAGTACTTC

J gene: TRBJ2-3
V gene: TRBV5-5
D gene: TRBD1
clone size: NA
CDR3 protein: CASSSGGSGDTQYF
CDR3 DNA: TGTGCCAGCAGCTCAGGGGGCTCCGGAGATACGCAGTATTTT

J gene: TRBJ2-3
V gene: TRBV7-9
D gene: TRBD2
clone size: NA
CDR3 protein: CASIDSYLAGVTDTQYF
CDR3 DNA: TGTGCCAGCATCGACTCATATTTAGCGGGAGTTACAGATACGCAGTATTTT

J gene: TRBJ1-1
V gene: TRBV9
D gene: NA
clone size: NA
CDR3 protein: CASSVSGITEAFF
CDR3 DNA: TGTGCCAGCAGCGTATCGGGGATTACTGAAGCTTTCTTT

J gene: TRBJ1-1
V gene: TRBV2
D gene: NA
clone size: NA
CDR3 protein: CASRRGQNTEAFF
CDR3 DNA: TGTGCCAGCAGACGCGGACAGAACACTGAAGCTTTCTTT

J gene: TRBJ2-7
V gene: TRBV5-5
D gene: NA
clone size: NA
CDR3 protein: CASSYSGTVGREQYF
CDR3 DNA: TGTGCCAGCAGCTACTCCGGGACAGTTGGGAGGGAGCAGTACTTC

J gene: TRBJ1-5
V gene: TRBV7-2
D gene: NA
clone size: NA
CDR3 protein: CASSSLGAYQPQHF
CDR3 DNA: TGTGCCAGCAGCTCGCTCGGGGCATATCAGCCCCAGCATTTT

J gene: TRBJ2-1
V gene: TRBV5-4
D gene: NA
clone size: NA
CDR3 protein: CASSSGRANEQFF
CDR3 DNA: TGTGCCAGCAGCTCGGGACGGGCTAATGAGCAGTTCTTC

J gene: TRBJ2-2
V gene: TRBV11-3
D gene: TRBD2
clone size: NA
CDR3 protein: CASSPFGRGVPAGELFF
CDR3 DNA: TGTGCCAGCAGCCCTTTTGGGCGGGGGGTTCCGGCCGGGGAGCTGTTTTTT